This TCR beta chain was identified during a study of control samples from healthy donors and cancer patients (dated by TCRdb to about 2020). The method was the immunoSEQ multiplex PCR assay. This is the immuneACCESS table as TCRdb keeps it, with only in-frame sequences that have V and J called. A part of the clones is gone; compared with another copy, unresolved V genes explain less than half, and the rest is unexplained. In this sample the table shows around 120,000 clones, around 86% of which occur a single time. The top ten hold around 9% of the sample. Comment on this clone: The clone's antigen remains unknown. No much larger clonotype is one base removed from it; base qualities were not supplied.

From V the trimming removes 4 bases and from J it removes 4 bases, while the gene matches leave 8 bases of the junction unaccounted for. The CDR3 covers 15 residues, taking in both the cysteine and the phenylalanine. This entry keeps only the CDR3 DNA: 45 bases, framed from base 1. Sequences SGHNT (CDR1) and YENEEA (CDR2) are obtained from the germline V gene. Sequenced sample: blood. The origin of this receptor is a man aged 35-49 years in good health. This receptor chain uses TRBV11-3 and TRBJ1-2, with TRBD1 identical over 8 junction bases. In nucleotide form, the sequence is TGTGCCAGCAGCTATGGACAGGGAACACCCTATGGCTACACCTTC. This translates into CASSYGQGTPYGYTF.